This TCR beta chain came from a study of T cell responses to AZD1222 COVID-19 vaccine. Data came from immunoSEQ multiplex PCR; TCRdb stores just in-frame clones and leaves some out. The table lists approximately 150,000 clones, under 95% of them singletons. Turning to this clone: What it binds is not known.

Points from the study as a whole: White British people made up most donors, females outnumbered males, and clonal diversity was possibly underestimated. It was only after the peak T cell response that any repertoires were sampled.

The sequence was collected from an adult who received the MenACWY meningococcal vaccine as a control. This sample comprised peripheral blood, obtained 28 days after the second dose of the MenACWY control vaccine.

The CDR3 DNA follows: TGTGCCTGGAGGATGAACACTGAAGCTTTCTTT. Protein: CAWRMNTEAFF. The rearrangement uses TRBV30 and TRBJ1-1, with D uncertain. The CDR3 runs 11 residues. V lost 3 bases to trimming and J lost 0 bases, with 2 bases between them. The germline V gene encodes CDR1 GTSNPN and CDR2 SVGIG (reference sequence).